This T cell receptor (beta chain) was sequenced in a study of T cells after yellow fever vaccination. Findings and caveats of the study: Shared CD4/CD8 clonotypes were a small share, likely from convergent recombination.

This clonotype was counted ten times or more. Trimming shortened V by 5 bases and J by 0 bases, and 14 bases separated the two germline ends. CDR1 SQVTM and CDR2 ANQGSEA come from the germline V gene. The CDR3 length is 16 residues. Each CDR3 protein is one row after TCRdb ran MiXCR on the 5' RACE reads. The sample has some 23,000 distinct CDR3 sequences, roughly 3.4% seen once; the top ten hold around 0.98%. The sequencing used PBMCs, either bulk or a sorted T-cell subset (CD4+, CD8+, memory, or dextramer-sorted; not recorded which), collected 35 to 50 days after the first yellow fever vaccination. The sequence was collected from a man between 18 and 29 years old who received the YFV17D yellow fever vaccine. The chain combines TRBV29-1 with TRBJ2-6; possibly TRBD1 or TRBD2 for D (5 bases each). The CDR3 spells CSVFRDGSSGANVLTF. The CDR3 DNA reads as TGCAGCGTTTTCCGGGACGGGTCCTCTGGGGCCAACGTCCTGACTTTC.